These T cell receptor beta chains were read from a single sample in a study of blood T cell repertoires in COVID-19. Profiled with immunoSEQ multiplex PCR; TCRdb holds only in-frame clones, not every one. The sample includes fewer than 450,000 clones, around 87% of them seen just once. The sample taken for sequencing was peripheral blood. The receptors shown here come from a woman aged 45-65 years with COVID-19, enrolled during active disease. The CDR3 runs from the conserved cysteine through the conserved F or W. The D gene is left open where the match is weak. Clone size is stated in some rows and not others, as once, few, many or a class when expanded.

CASSDSESFRLGPQYF	TGTGCCAGCAGTGATAGTGAATCGTTCAGGTTAGGTCCGCAGTATTTT	TRBV6-1	NA	TRBJ2-3	NA
CASSDLNTEAFF	TGCGCCAGCAGCGACTTGAACACTGAAGCTTTCTTT	TRBV4-1	NA	TRBJ1-1	NA
CASSSGRNTEAFF	TGTGCCAGCAGTTCCGGGAGGAACACTGAAGCTTTCTTT	TRBV27	once	TRBJ1-1	NA
CASSLGTANQPQHF	TGTGCCAGCAGCTTAGGGACAGCCAATCAGCCCCAGCATTTT	TRBV7-9	few	TRBJ1-5	NA
CASSQAGRAVDEQFF	TGCGCCAGCAGCCAAGCCGGGAGGGCCGTCGATGAGCAGTTCTTC	TRBV4-1	NA	TRBJ2-1	TRBD2
CASTRDASLNSPLHF	TGTGCCAGCACGCGGGACGCCAGCTTGAATTCACCCCTCCACTTT	TRBV6-5	few	TRBJ1-6	NA
CASSQLRGNYGYTF	TGTGCCAGCAGCCAGCTAAGGGGCAACTATGGCTACACCTTC	TRBV3-1/TRBV3-2	NA	TRBJ1-2	NA
CASSPSGRVGGIEQYF	TGTGCCAGCAGTCCTAGCGGGAGGGTGGGGGGTATTGAGCAGTATTTT	TRBV2	NA	TRBJ2-3	TRBD2
CASSVGDRGRIEQYF	TGTGCCAGCAGCGTAGGGGACAGGGGGCGCATTGAGCAGTACTTC	TRBV9	NA	TRBJ2-7	TRBD1
CASSLDWRRGEQYF	TGTGCCAGCAGCTTAGACTGGCGCCGGGGGGAGCAGTACTTC	TRBV7-9	NA	TRBJ2-7	NA
CASSYEGTRGYNEQFF	TGTGCCAGCAGCTACGAAGGGACTAGGGGCTACAATGAGCAGTTCTTC	TRBV5-4	NA	TRBJ2-1	TRBD2
CASSITGIHGYTF	TGTGCCAGCAGTATTACAGGGATTCATGGCTACACCTTC	TRBV28	NA	TRBJ1-2	NA
CASSYSFRRRGGGADTQYF	TGTGCCAGCAGTTACTCCTTCCGGAGGCGTGGCGGGGGGGCGGATACGCAGTATTTT	TRBV6-2/TRBV6-3	NA	TRBJ2-3	TRBD2
CASSPLEDEQYF	TGTGCCAGCAGCCCTCTAGAGGACGAGCAGTACTTC	TRBV7-6	NA	TRBJ2-7	NA
CASSQGARAKVETQYF	TGCGCCAGCAGCCAAGGGGCCAGGGCCAAGGTCGAGACCCAGTACTTC	TRBV4-1	NA	TRBJ2-5	NA
CASRSTRVEPGQGFNIQYF	TGTGCCAGCAGGAGTACTCGTGTGGAGCCGGGACAGGGGTTTAACATTCAGTACTTC	TRBV28	NA	TRBJ2-4	TRBD1
CASSYTGNTEAFF	TGTGCCAGCAGTTACACGGGGAACACTGAAGCTTTCTTT	TRBV6-2/TRBV6-3	NA	TRBJ1-1	NA
CASSPGKQVQETQYF	TGTGCCAGCTCACCCGGTAAACAGGTCCAAGAGACCCAGTACTTC	TRBV18	once	TRBJ2-5	NA
CASRNIGTGGFVGQPQHF	TGTGCCAGCAGAAATATCGGGACAGGGGGGTTTGTTGGTCAGCCCCAGCATTTT	TRBV27	NA	TRBJ1-5	TRBD1
CASSRGDQRSGADTQYF	TGCGCCAGCAGCCGAGGCGACCAGCGGTCGGGGGCAGATACGCAGTATTTT	TRBV5-1	NA	TRBJ2-3	NA
CASSQGSLSYEQYF	TGCGCCAGCAGCCAAGGGTCACTCTCCTACGAGCAGTACTTC	TRBV4-1	NA	TRBJ2-7	NA
CAWSRGGSAVAEAFF	TGTGCCTGGAGCCGGGGGGGGAGTGCTGTGGCTGAAGCTTTCTTT	TRBV30	few	TRBJ1-1	NA
CASSLGPGQGFYGYTF	TGCGCCAGCAGCTTGGGACCGGGACAGGGGTTCTATGGCTACACCTTC	TRBV5-1	NA	TRBJ1-2	TRBD1
CASTRQMNTEAFF	TGTGCCAGCACTCGACAGATGAACACTGAAGCTTTCTTT	TRBV6-5	NA	TRBJ1-1	NA
CASSPRRNTEAFF	TGTGCCAGCTCACCCCGCAGAAACACTGAAGCTTTCTTT	TRBV18	NA	TRBJ1-1	NA
CASSDTGNPEAFF	TGTGCCAGCTCGGATACAGGGAACCCTGAAGCTTTCTTT	TRBV18	NA	TRBJ1-1	NA
CAWSVRRESNYGYTF	TGTGCCTGGAGTGTTAGGAGGGAATCCAACTATGGCTACACCTTC	TRBV30	NA	TRBJ1-2	NA
CASSQREGELFF	TGCGCCAGCAGTCAGAGGGAGGGGGAGCTGTTTTTT	TRBV4-3	NA	TRBJ2-2	NA
CATRPPTGNNQPQHF	TGTGCCACCCGTCCTCCTACAGGAAACAATCAGCCCCAGCATTTT	TRBV28	NA	TRBJ1-5	NA
CASSQRLQNTGELFF	TGTGCCAGCAGCCAAAGACTGCAGAACACCGGGGAGCTGTTTTTT	TRBV14	NA	TRBJ2-2	NA
CASSLGGTGPQETQYF	TGCGCCAGCAGCTTGGGCGGGACAGGGCCGCAAGAGACCCAGTACTTC	TRBV5-1	NA	TRBJ2-5	TRBD1
CASSQSPSFDEQYF	TGCGCCAGCAGCCAAAGCCCGTCCTTCGACGAGCAGTACTTC	TRBV4-1	NA	TRBJ2-7	NA
CASSLGEHTSPSYNEQFF	TGTGCCAGCAGCTTGGGTGAGCATACTTCTCCCTCCTACAATGAGCAGTTCTTC	TRBV5-4	once	TRBJ2-1	NA
CAAGGWGENTEAFF	TGTGCCGCGGGGGGCTGGGGGGAAAACACTGAAGCTTTCTTT	TRBV7-9	NA	TRBJ1-1	NA